This TCR beta chain was recovered during a study of shared clonotypes between healthy human individuals. Data came from immunoSEQ multiplex PCR; TCRdb stores just in-frame clones and leaves some out. The data show approximately 500,000 clones, about 84% seen once. This clone was observed a single time. A far larger clone is one nucleotide away, so this likely arose from a read error. This CDR3 is 12 amino acids long. Trimming took 4 bases from V and 2 from J, leaving 8 bases between them. The germline CDR1 and CDR2 sequences are GTSNPN and SVGIG (reference sequence). The chain couples TRBV30 to TRBJ2-5; D gene unclear. The clonotype originates from a woman aged 35 to 49 in good health. Some clones in this sample may be carry-over from other donors' samples. The sample comprised PBMCs. The CDR3 reads CAWNVQQETQYF. In DNA, the CDR3 is TGTGCCTGGAATGTACAGCAAGAGACCCAGTACTTC. Full variable domain (remainder filled in from reference TRBV30 and TRBJ2-5): SQTIHQWPATLVQPVGSPLSLECTVEGTSNPNLYWYRQAAGRGLQLLFYSVGIGQISSEVPQNLSASRPQDRQFILSSKKLLLSDSGFYLCAWNVQQETQYFGPGTRLLVL.